This entry is about one TCR beta chain. Its antigen specificity is not known. No much larger clonotype is one base removed from it; base qualities were not supplied. The data belong to a study of CD8 T cells in ankylosing spondylitis (dated by TCRdb to the late 2010s). Describing the broader study: T cell receptor beta repertoires were profiled in healthy donors and ankylosing spondylitis patients so that disease-linked TCR variants could be found. In total, the full study cohort was made up of 95 to 110 healthy donors and about two dozen ankylosing spondylitis patients. Peripheral blood samples were taken, and synovial fluid was additionally collected from ankylosing spondylitis patients. Summary of the overall study and its limitations: A TCR beta motif made up of several highly homologous amino acid variants appeared to be characteristic of blood from ankylosing spondylitis patients. According to the report, matched synovial fluid samples from ankylosing spondylitis patients were significantly enriched for the disease-linked clones. Some motif variants were previously reported in synovial fluid and blood of reactive arthritis patients, suggesting common disease-initiation mechanisms. The disease-linked clones had a CD8+ phenotype and were found at relatively low frequencies in peripheral blood.

Sequencing took place on an Illumina HiSeq 2500. Quantitative 5'-RACE with molecular barcodes was used to prepare TCR beta libraries. Per the original workflow: A new computational method based on a probabilistic model of VDJ rearrangement was used to identify disease-linked TCR variants. The raw public reads went through TCRdb reprocessing: fastp at Q25, MiXCR clone calling, in-frame beta chains kept. Each CDR3 protein gets just one entry, which takes the most common genes and DNA from the rows behind it. The V and J calls were not made by the authors but by TCRdb's processing. The sample profile shows 150,000 to 200,000 distinct CDR3 sequences; around 17% of them were found once. Approximately 8% of the sample goes to the ten largest clones. From the cysteine up to the phenylalanine, the CDR3 has a length of 13 residues. CDR3 DNA only is kept here, 39 bases in frame from base 1. A distance of 6 bases separates the germline ends of V and J, which lose 2 bases and 0 bases respectively. The germline V gene gives CDR1 as SGHDT and CDR2 as YYEEEE.

The receptor's source is a male donor with ankylosing spondylitis or in good health (not recorded which). This sequence uses TRBV5-6 and TRBJ2-7; the D gene cannot be resolved reliably. The specimen sequenced was blood, either unsorted or a sorted T cell fraction (not recorded which). This receptor has the CDR3 CASSLNPSYEQYF. At the DNA level, the sequence is TGTGCCAGCAGCTTAAATCCCTCCTACGAGCAGTACTTC.